The 25 T cell receptor beta chains in this list originate from one sample, sequenced in a study of liver allograft versus peripheral blood T cells. Study in general: Blood and transplanted-liver T cell receptor repertoires from recipients were compared.

TCRdb called the reads again in MiXCR, with one record for every CDR3 protein. The sample shows around 11,000 distinct CDR3 sequences, around 23% of them seen only once. These receptors were obtained from a human patient who had a liver transplant. These T cells may partly come from the graft donor.

This clonotype has just a few counts. The rearrangement joins TRBV6-5 to TRBJ1-5, with a tentative D call TRBD1 (6 bases). V lost 5 bases, J lost 0 bases, and 17 bases lay in between. The CDR3 is 17 amino acids. Germline loops: CDR1 MNHEY, CDR2 SVGAGI. The CDR3 sequence is CASSPSRGQFSNQPQHF. The CDR3 DNA reads as TGTGCCAGCAGTCCCTCTCGGGGGCAGTTTAGCAATCAGCCCCAGCATTTT.

The gene calls are TRBV6-5 and TRBJ2-5, with TRBD1 identical over 9 bases. J lost 3 bases, V lost 5 bases, and 1 base had no gene match. This CDR3 is 13 amino acids long. Germline V gene lookup returns CDR1 MNHEY and CDR2 SVGAGI. CDR3: CASSRTGEETQYF. CDR3 DNA sequence: TGTGCCAGCAGTAGGACAGGGGAAGAGACCCAGTACTTC.

This clonotype was picked up one time. The chain has TRBV20-1 and TRBJ2-2; 11 bases fit TRBD2. The V and J ends lost 3 bases and 5 bases, in that order; junction bases with no gene match: 11. The CDR3 contains 17 residues. CDR1 DFQATT and CDR2 SNEGSKA come from the germline V gene (reference sequence). CDR3 protein: CSASRLAGNFGTGELFF. For the CDR3, the DNA is TGCAGTGCTAGTAGACTAGCGGGGAATTTCGGGACCGGGGAGCTGTTTTTT.

Of note for this clonotype: Being one base from a much bigger clone, this may be a read error. The V gene is TRBV15, the J gene TRBJ1-1; tentatively, D is TRBD1 (6 bases). Trimming shortened V by 3 bases and J by 3 bases, and 11 bases separated the two germline ends. The CDR3 runs 14 residues. CDR1 and CDR2 (germline): LNHNV, YYDKDF (reference sequence). CDR3 in amino acids: CATSSDAGDTEAFF. CDR3 DNA sequence: TGTGCCACCAGCAGCGATGCAGGGGACACTGAAGCTTTCTTT.

V is TRBV20-1 and J is TRBJ1-4; possibly TRBD1 for D (6 bases). CDR3 size: 11 residues. V was trimmed by 5 bases and J by 8 bases, leaving 9 bases between them. The germline gives CDR1 DFQATT, CDR2 SNEGSKA (reference sequence). CDR3 sequence: CSASDSEKLFF. The CDR3, as DNA: TGCAGTGCTTCGGACAGCGAAAAACTGTTTTTT.

This chain links TRBV6-2 or TRBV6-3 with TRBJ2-1, with D possibly TRBD2 on 6 matching bases. In germline, CDR1 is MNHEY, CDR2 SVGEGT. This CDR3 region has 14 residues. Trimming took 5 bases from V and 10 from J, leaving 18 bases between them. CDR3 nucleotide sequence: TGTGCCAGCAGTACCCGGGACCCGGAGGGGGAGCAGTTCTTC. Protein product: CASSTRDPEGEQFF.

This clonotype has more than one count but fewer than ten. The genes are TRBV19 and TRBJ2-5, with D unresolved. The CDR3 length is 11 residues. Germline values: CDR1 LNHDA, CDR2 SQIVND (reference sequence). Trimming cost V 3 bases and J 4 bases, with 3 bases left between them. The CDR3 region is CASSMAETQYF. Here the CDR3 DNA reads TGTGCCAGTAGTATGGCAGAGACCCAGTACTTC. Together with reference TRBV19 and TRBJ2-5, the CDR3 gives the full variable domain: DGGITQSPKYLFRKEGQNVTLSCEQNLNHDAMYWYRQDPGQGLRLIYYSQIVNDFQKGDIAEGYSVSREKKESFPLTVTSAQKNPTAFYLCASSMAETQYFGPGTRLLVL.

This clonotype is deemed medium-sized. The chain carries TRBV5-6 and TRBJ1-1, with a tentative D call TRBD1 (6 bases). The CDR3 is 11 amino acids. CDR1 and CDR2 (germline): SGHDT, YYEEEE. The ends were cut back, 3 bases at V and 11 bases at J, with 11 bases in the middle. The CDR3 loop is CASSSYRDAFF. The CDR3 DNA reads TGTGCCAGCAGCTCGTACAGGGACGCTTTCTTT.

Sample share makes this clonotype medium-sized. This sequence joins TRBV6-5 and TRBJ1-5; D ambiguous. Germline CDR1 reads MNHEY; CDR2 reads SVGAGI. The CDR3 loop spans 13 amino acids. V dropped 0 bases and J dropped 6 bases, with 6 bases sitting between them. This chain's CDR3 is CASSYSWGQPQHF. CDR3 sequence (DNA): TGTGCCAGCAGTTACTCGTGGGGTCAGCCCCAGCATTTT.

The chain couples TRBV15 to TRBJ1-2; no clear D gene. Deletions cut 0 bases from V and 8 bases from J, with 10 bases between. CDR3 length equals 13 residues. Per germline, CDR1 LNHNV and CDR2 YYDKDF (reference sequence). The CDR3 loop reads CATSREPGGGYTF. In DNA form, the CDR3 reads TGTGCCACCAGCAGAGAACCCGGCGGCGGCTACACCTTC.

This clonotype was picked up a small number of times. The rearrangement uses TRBV6-2 or TRBV6-3 and TRBJ2-1; TRBD2 aligns across 8 bases. The CDR3 consists of 15 residues. The V gene end was trimmed by 5 bases and the J gene end by 4 bases; junction bases not matched to a gene: 7. The germline V gene has CDR1 MNHEY and CDR2 SVGEGT. CDR3 loop: CASSLTSGAYNEQFF. In nucleotides, the CDR3 is TGTGCCAGCAGTCTAACTAGCGGCGCGTACAATGAGCAGTTCTTC.

By sample share, this clonotype is medium-sized. The chain employs TRBV7-2 and TRBJ1-4, with D tentatively TRBD1 (5 bases). The germline gives CDR1 SGHTA, CDR2 FQGNSA. Trimming pared 1 base from V and 1 base from J, leaving 7 bases between. There are 15 residues in the CDR3. The CDR3 sequence: CASSLGGGTNEKLFF. In DNA, the CDR3 is TGTGCCAGCAGCTTAGGGGGGGGAACTAATGAAAAACTGTTTTTT.

In this sample, this clonotype is medium-sized. This chain connects TRBV19 to TRBJ2-7; TRBD2 aligns across 7 bases. Germline-derived CDR1 and CDR2 are LNHDA and SQIVND (reference sequence). The CDR3 covers 12 residues. With V trimmed by 6 bases and J by 7 bases, 6 bases remained unmatched. CDR3 residues: CASSVTAGEQYF. DNA for the CDR3: TGTGCCAGTAGCGTGACAGCGGGAGAGCAGTACTTC.

This clonotype was found a few times. CDR3 bases: TGTGCCAGAAGCCCCTGGGGGGGGGCCTATAATTCACCCCTCCACTTT. Translating it yields CARSPWGGAYNSPLHF. The chain links TRBV5-3 to TRBJ1-6, with D possibly TRBD1 on 5 matching bases. TRBV5-3 is an ORF; its function is uncertain. The V end lost 4 bases, the J end lost 2 bases, and 13 bases lay between the germline ends. The CDR3 spans 16 residues.

The gene calls are TRBV5-1 and TRBJ1-3, with a weak D call TRBD1 (5 bases). V was cut by 4 bases and J by 0 bases, with 14 bases left in between. Germline V gives CDR1 SGHRS, CDR2 YFSETQ. The CDR3 totals 16 residues. CDR3 nucleotides: TGCGCCAGCAGCCCTAACCAGGGACCCTCTGGAAACACCATATATTTT. As protein: CASSPNQGPSGNTIYF.

The rearrangement uses TRBV27 and TRBJ1-5; D remains unclear. V was shortened by 0 bases and J by 7 bases, with 13 bases between the two germline ends. The CDR3 consists of 15 residues. Germline assignment: CDR1 MNHEY and CDR2 SMNVEV (reference sequence). The CDR3 here is CASSLSRWGEQPQHF. The CDR3, as DNA: TGTGCCAGCAGTTTATCTCGGTGGGGAGAACAGCCCCAGCATTTT.

The rearrangement uses TRBV24-1 and TRBJ2-1; 8 nucleotides align to TRBD2. The CDR3 covers 20 residues. The trim removed 9 bases at V and 0 bases at J, leaving 21 bases unmatched. From germline, CDR1 is KGHDR and CDR2 SFDVKD. CDR3 bases: TGTGCCACCTCCATCTGGACTAGCAGCTTAGTTATCGACTCCTACAATGAGCAGTTCTTC. It is translated as CATSIWTSSLVIDSYNEQFF.

The chain is built from TRBV5-4 and TRBJ2-1; possible D gene TRBD1, 5 bases. Trimming stripped 3 bases from V and 1 base from J, with 14 bases between. The CDR3 totals 16 residues. CDR1 SGHNT and CDR2 YYREEE come from the germline V gene (reference sequence). CDR3 DNA sequence: TGTGCCAGCAGCTCCAAGGGGCCAGCTTCCTACAATGAGCAGTTCTTC. Protein sequence: CASSSKGPASYNEQFF.

Within the sample, this clonotype is medium-sized (0.01 to 0.1%). The chain carries TRBV18 and TRBJ2-7, with D maybe TRBD1 (5 bases). Per germline, CDR1 KGHSH and CDR2 LQKENI. The CDR3 consists of 14 residues. Trimming removed 0 bases from V and 4 bases from J, with 10 bases in between. CDR3 nucleotide sequence: TGTGCCAGCTCACCACCAGGGGCCCCTTACGAGCAGTACTTC. Protein sequence: CASSPPGAPYEQYF.

This chain connects TRBV19 to TRBJ1-4; D is ambiguous. Trimming took off 7 bases at V and 8 bases at J, with 26 bases between the two ends. In germline, CDR1 is LNHDA, CDR2 SQIVND (reference sequence). The CDR3 runs to 17 residues. CDR3 in amino acids: CASKGFGSDGYAEKLFF. CDR3 bases: TGTGCCAGTAAAGGATTTGGTAGTGATGGGTACGCGGAAAAACTGTTTTTT.

This clonotype is termed medium-sized. The chain is built from TRBV18 and TRBJ2-1, with unresolved D. The CDR3 has 14 residues. Trimming took 2 bases from V and 9 from J, leaving 14 bases between them. Germline CDR1 KGHSH, CDR2 LQKENI. CDR3 sequence reads: CASSPGAPNGEQFF. For the CDR3, the DNA is TGTGCCAGCTCACCAGGAGCCCCCAACGGTGAGCAGTTCTTC.

CDR3 sequence reads: CSATGSSYEQYF. As DNA, the CDR3 is TGCAGTGCTACTGGGAGCTCCTACGAGCAGTACTTC. The V and J genes are TRBV20-1 and TRBJ2-7; a possible D gene is TRBD2 (5 bases). CDR3 size: 12 residues. V dropped 4 bases and J dropped 0 bases, with 7 bases sitting between them. Per the germline V gene, CDR1 is DFQATT and CDR2 is SNEGSKA (reference sequence).

CDR3 DNA sequence: TGTGCCACCAGCAGACTAGCGGCCTCCTACGAGCAGTACTTC. Translated: CATSRLAASYEQYF. The V call is TRBV15, the J call TRBJ2-7, with 7 nucleotides matching TRBD2. The length of the CDR3 is 14 residues. From germline, CDR1 is LNHNV and CDR2 YYDKDF (reference sequence). V lost 2 bases and J lost 0; bases outside the gene matches: 1.

By sample fraction, this clonotype is medium-sized. The V call is TRBV18, the J call TRBJ1-1; D not certain. Trimming removed 2 bases from V and 1 base from J, with 5 bases in between. This CDR3 region has 13 residues. Germline V gene sequence: CDR1 KGHSH, CDR2 LQKENI. The CDR3 bases are TGTGCCAGCTCACCATCAGGGAACACTGAAGCTTTCTTT. Amino acid sequence: CASSPSGNTEAFF.

This clonotype came up a few times. The rearrangement links TRBV5-4 to TRBJ1-1; TRBD1 aligns across 9 bases. Germline V lookup: CDR1 SGHNT, CDR2 YYREEE (reference sequence). The V and J ends lost 4 bases and 3 bases, in that order; junction bases with no gene match: 10. This CDR3 is built from 16 residues. The CDR3 loop reads CASSPEVHRGHTEAFF. Here the CDR3 DNA reads TGTGCCAGCAGCCCGGAGGTGCACAGGGGGCACACTGAAGCTTTCTTT.